These T cell receptor beta chains were read from a single sample in a study of blood T cells in healthy people across ages. In TCRdb, the 5' RACE reads were re-called with MiXCR into one record per CDR3 protein. The data show hundreds of thousands of distinct CDR3 sequences, under 25% seen once. Sequencing was performed on blood. These receptors all come from a man between 65 and 79 years old in good health. Both conserved end residues are part of each CDR3.

V gene: TRBV29-1; J gene: .; CDR3 protein: CSTSKPGMDNEQFF
V gene: TRBV5-5; J gene: TRBJ2-3; CDR3 protein: CAGSLRTSDSSTQYF
V gene: TRBV4-2; J gene: TRBJ1-6; CDR3 protein: CASSLTGSNSPLHF
V gene: TRBV2; J gene: TRBJ1-5; CDR3 protein: CASRGGQGGNQPQHF
V gene: TRBV27; J gene: TRBJ2-5; CDR3 protein: CASSLSGGLAGETQYF
V gene: TRBV5-1; J gene: TRBJ2-5; CDR3 protein: CASSLMVARDSQETQYF
V gene: TRBV3-1; J gene: TRBJ2-3; CDR3 protein: CASSQDWEGSRPPDTQYF
V gene: TRBV6-1; J gene: TRBJ2-1; CDR3 protein: CASSAGWRPTYNEQFF
V gene: TRBV27; J gene: TRBJ2-3; CDR3 protein: CASSIIENTDTQYF
V gene: TRBV20-1; J gene: TRBJ2-7; CDR3 protein: CSAIAETYEQYF
V gene: TRBV3-1; J gene: TRBJ1-1; CDR3 protein: CASSQLNRLNTEAFF
V gene: TRBV28; J gene: TRBJ2-7; CDR3 protein: CASRSGIPPYEQYF
V gene: TRBV3-1; J gene: TRBJ1-3; CDR3 protein: CASSQGVRGTSGNTIYF
V gene: TRBV9; J gene: TRBJ2-2; CDR3 protein: CASSVGGQGAYTGELFF
V gene: TRBV24-1; J gene: TRBJ2-7; CDR3 protein: CATSDAGQSSYEQYF
V gene: TRBV6-2/TRBV6-3; J gene: TRBJ2-5; CDR3 protein: CASSYREGSEYQETQYF
V gene: TRBV5-6; J gene: TRBJ1-3; CDR3 protein: CASSLEGRTGNTIYF
V gene: TRBV14; J gene: TRBJ2-7; CDR3 protein: CASSPGRREQYF
V gene: TRBV7-3; J gene: TRBJ2-3; CDR3 protein: CASSSRPGGNSIGDTQYF
V gene: TRBV5-1; J gene: TRBJ2-3; CDR3 protein: CASSLKQGAGLTDTQYF
V gene: TRBV9; J gene: TRBJ2-3; CDR3 protein: CASSELAGELRNTQYF
V gene: TRBV6-5; J gene: TRBJ2-5; CDR3 protein: CASSSRQQYQETQYF
V gene: TRBV29-1; J gene: TRBJ2-1; CDR3 protein: CSVAVEMTSEQFF
V gene: TRBV12-3/TRBV12-4; J gene: TRBJ2-2; CDR3 protein: CASSVRGLGTGELFF
V gene: TRBV20-1; J gene: TRBJ2-3; CDR3 protein: CSARGASGGSTDTQYF
V gene: TRBV5-4; J gene: TRBJ1-4; CDR3 protein: CASSRRTGATNEKLFF
V gene: TRBV12-3/TRBV12-4; J gene: .; CDR3 protein: CASSLRTFGTYEQYF
V gene: TRBV12-3/TRBV12-4; J gene: TRBJ1-1; CDR3 protein: CASSARKGGNTEAFF
V gene: TRBV6-6; J gene: TRBJ1-4; CDR3 protein: CASSYNGGGNEKLFF
V gene: TRBV10-3; J gene: .; CDR3 protein: CAISVYGGDEQFF
V gene: TRBV6-2/TRBV6-3; J gene: TRBJ2-7; CDR3 protein: CASSELGSSYEQYF
V gene: TRBV9; J gene: TRBJ1-2; CDR3 protein: CASSVDLKSYGYTF
V gene: TRBV28; J gene: TRBJ2-2; CDR3 protein: CASMRPSAGELFF
V gene: TRBV3-1; J gene: TRBJ2-7; CDR3 protein: CASTPGGRGYEQYF
V gene: TRBV20-1; J gene: TRBJ2-2; CDR3 protein: CSARRQGVDTGELFF
V gene: TRBV6-5; J gene: TRBJ2-7; CDR3 protein: CASSYEERGPYEQYF
V gene: TRBV27; J gene: TRBJ2-1; CDR3 protein: CASQGWNEQFF
V gene: TRBV7-9; J gene: TRBJ1-2; CDR3 protein: CASSLSTGTYYGYTF
V gene: TRBV25-1; J gene: TRBJ2-7; CDR3 protein: CASSVGGPSYEQYF
V gene: TRBV6-5; J gene: TRBJ2-7; CDR3 protein: CASSTLRLGYEQYF
V gene: TRBV6-2/TRBV6-3; J gene: TRBJ2-1; CDR3 protein: CASSYKTGSSYNEQFF
V gene: TRBV28; J gene: TRBJ2-7; CDR3 protein: CASSLPPQDGAYEQYF
V gene: TRBV6-2/TRBV6-3; J gene: TRBJ1-4; CDR3 protein: CASSWGTVEKLFF
V gene: TRBV6-6; J gene: TRBJ1-2; CDR3 protein: CAGRRLSGDPYGYTF
V gene: TRBV18; J gene: TRBJ1-4; CDR3 protein: CASSSQGSEKLFF
V gene: TRBV6-5; J gene: TRBJ1-1; CDR3 protein: CASSGVGGGTEAFF
V gene: TRBV3-1; J gene: TRBJ2-1; CDR3 protein: CASADINEQFF
V gene: TRBV2; J gene: TRBJ2-3; CDR3 protein: CASTREGTDTQYF
V gene: TRBV28; J gene: TRBJ1-1; CDR3 protein: CASSFVDRETEAFF
V gene: TRBV28; J gene: TRBJ2-5; CDR3 protein: CASTVGTQETQYF
V gene: TRBV6-5; J gene: TRBJ2-3; CDR3 protein: CASKTSGSADTQYF
V gene: TRBV11-2; J gene: TRBJ2-2; CDR3 protein: CASSPRGTSGRDANTGELFF
V gene: TRBV7-2; J gene: TRBJ1-3; CDR3 protein: CASSPLGTHSGNTIYF
V gene: TRBV12-3/TRBV12-4; J gene: TRBJ1-2; CDR3 protein: CASSTPGTARYGYTF
V gene: TRBV29-1; J gene: TRBJ2-2; CDR3 protein: CSVEGTDNTGELFF
V gene: TRBV9; J gene: TRBJ2-5; CDR3 protein: CASSVGLASQETQYF
V gene: TRBV7-3; J gene: TRBJ1-2; CDR3 protein: CASSLTGDRVYGYTF